The 28 T cell receptor beta chains listed next were all sequenced from one sample in a study of blood T cell repertoires in COVID-19 (dated by TCRdb to 2020 to 2022). The library came from the immunoSEQ multiplex PCR assay. Sourced from immuneACCESS, this table was stored by TCRdb with only in-frame sequences that have V and J called. A share of the clones is absent; for the studies checked, an unresolved V gene accounts for under half, and the remainder has no known explanation. The sample table shows approximately 260,000 clones, and around 78% are seen once. The ten most abundant clones make up 3.5% to 5.5% of the sample. Input material: peripheral blood. Receptor source: a man between 60 and 75 years old who had recovered from COVID-19.

The chain joins TRBV4-2 to TRBJ2-7; D might be TRBD1 (5 bases). The germline gives CDR1 LGHNA, CDR2 YNFKEQ. Trimming shortened V by 0 bases and J by 6 bases, and 9 bases separated the two germline ends. The CDR3 spans 13 residues. The CDR3, as DNA: TGTGCCAGCAGCCAAGATGGGGCACGCGAGCAGTACTTC. Amino acids: CASSQDGAREQYF.

This chain uses TRBV7-3 with TRBJ1-6; tentatively, D is TRBD1 (6 bases). Germline V gene lookup returns CDR1 SGHTA and CDR2 FQGTGA. V lost 5 bases and J lost 8, with 13 bases in between. CDR3 length: 14 amino acids. CDR3 DNA: TGTGCCAGCAGCCAACAGGGAGGGGATTCACCCCTCCACTTT. It codes for CASSQQGGDSPLHF.

J is TRBJ2-3 and V is TRBV6-5; 7 bases align to TRBD1. Germline V lookup: CDR1 MNHEY, CDR2 SVGAGI. Trimming cost V 4 bases and J 9 bases; bases outside gene matches: 7. This CDR3 contains 13 residues. The DNA of the CDR3 is TGTGCCAGCAGTTTCGACAGGGTCCGGACGCAGTATTTT. Amino acids: CASSFDRVRTQYF.

In this sample, this clone turned up many times. The chain is built from TRBV7-8 and TRBJ1-1, with D possibly matching TRBD1 (5 bases). The CDR3 loop spans 13 amino acids. Trimming took 5 bases from V and 5 from J, leaving 12 bases between them. Germline V gene data show CDR1 as SGHVS and CDR2 as FQNEAQ. CDR3 residues: CASSPRGRTEAFF. CDR3 DNA sequence: TGTGCCAGCAGCCCCCGGGGGAGGACTGAAGCTTTCTTT.

V and J are TRBV24-1 and TRBJ2-1, with 9 bases identical to TRBD1. V shed 3 bases, J shed 6 bases, and the junction held 14 bases outside the gene matches. Germline loops: CDR1 KGHDR, CDR2 SFDVKD. The CDR3 is 18 amino acids. This CDR3 is CATSDPASGTGSPNEQFF. The CDR3 DNA follows: TGTGCCACCAGTGATCCAGCATCCGGGACAGGGTCCCCCAATGAGCAGTTCTTC.

Here the CDR3 reads CASSQGLLSTNEKLFF. The CDR3 DNA reads TGTGCCAGCAGCCAGGGGCTACTATCAACTAATGAAAAACTGTTTTTT. The chain recombines TRBV4-2 with TRBJ1-4; possible D gene TRBD1, 5 bases. Trimming pared 3 bases from V and 0 bases from J, leaving 11 bases between. Germline V CDR1 and CDR2: LGHNA, YNFKEQ. The CDR3 is 16 residues long.

The chain is built from TRBV24-1 and TRBJ2-1, with D tentatively TRBD2 (7 bases). The CDR3 is made up of 16 amino acids. The germline V gene has CDR1 KGHDR and CDR2 SFDVKD. The germline V and J ends were trimmed by 3 bases and 9 bases, with 20 bases remaining between them. In DNA, the CDR3 is TGTGCCACCAGTGATGTTCGGGGAACAAGGGGGGGTGAGCAGTTCTTC. It specifies CATSDVRGTRGGEQFF.

The chain combines TRBV19 with TRBJ1-1; 7 nucleotides line up with TRBD1. J was trimmed by 10 bases and V by 8 bases; bases with no gene match: 7. Looked up from germline, CDR1 is LNHDA and CDR2 is SQIVND (reference sequence). The CDR3 consists of 11 residues. CDR3 amino acids: CASQTGNAAFF. CDR3 DNA: TGTGCCAGTCAGACAGGGAACGCAGCTTTCTTT.

This CDR3 is CASSLGVADNEQFF. The CDR3, as DNA: TGCGCCAGCAGCTTGGGGGTAGCGGACAATGAGCAGTTCTTC. The rearrangement uses TRBV5-1 and TRBJ2-1, with TRBD2 as a possible D gene (6 bases). Per germline, CDR1 SGHRS and CDR2 YFSETQ. The CDR3 sequence is 14 residues long. Deletions cut 0 bases from V and 5 bases from J, with 9 bases between.

V usage is TRBV6-5 and J usage is TRBJ2-1; possibly TRBD1 for D (6 bases). Trimming shortened V by 6 bases and J by 1 base, and 10 bases separated the two germline ends. Germline CDR1 and CDR2: MNHEY and SVGAGI. This CDR3 region has 14 residues. In nucleotides, the CDR3 is TGTGCCAGCAGGCTAGACAGGTCCTACAATGAGCAGTTCTTC. Protein product: CASRLDRSYNEQFF.

The chain recombines TRBV9 with TRBJ2-3, with 8 bases fitting TRBD2. The CDR3 has 15 residues. Looked up from germline, CDR1 is SGDLS and CDR2 is YYNGEE. J was trimmed by 1 base and V by 4 bases; bases with no gene match: 5. The CDR3 region is CASSPGGVRTDTQYF. The CDR3 bases are TGTGCCAGCAGCCCCGGGGGGGTCCGCACAGATACGCAGTATTTT. Looking up the rest from reference TRBV9 and TRBJ2-3 gives the full variable domain: DSGVTQTPKHLITATGQRVTLRCSPRSGDLSVYWYQQSLDQGLQFLIQYYNGEERAKGNILERFSAQQFPDLHSELNLSSLELGDSALYFCASSPGGVRTDTQYFGPGTRLTVL.

The chain employs TRBV7-8 and TRBJ2-1; 7 nucleotides match TRBD1. CDR1 and CDR2 (germline): SGHVS, FQNEAQ. J was trimmed by 5 bases and V by 3 bases; bases with no gene match: 4. The CDR3 consists of 14 residues. This CDR3 reads CASSFRDRDNEQFF. The CDR3 DNA is TGTGCCAGCAGCTTCCGAGACAGGGACAATGAGCAGTTCTTC.

This clone was detected many times. The V call is TRBV21-1, the J call TRBJ2-1; the table's D call of TRBD2 was not tested on the DNA. TRBV21-1 is a known pseudogene. This CDR3 is 22 amino acids long. CDR3 protein: CASSKVWGPTASSGKHDNEQFF. DNA for the CDR3: TGTGCCAGCAGCAAAGTATGGGGACCCACGGCGTCTAGCGGGAAGCACGACAATGAGCAGTTCTTC.

J is TRBJ1-1 and V is TRBV30; D gene ambiguous. Trimming left V 3 bases short and J 4 bases short, with 18 bases between. This CDR3 has 15 amino acids. Germline V lookup: CDR1 GTSNPN, CDR2 SVGIG (reference sequence). The CDR3 nucleotides read TGTGCCTGGAGAGAGACGGTCAGGAGGAGCACTGAAGCTTTCTTT. This translates into CAWRETVRRSTEAFF.

The rearrangement joins TRBV20-1 to TRBJ2-1; the match to TRBD1 covers 8 bases. The J segment lost 6 bases and the V segment lost 3 bases, leaving 4 bases of the junction unmatched. The CDR3 has 13 residues. Germline V gene lookup returns CDR1 DFQATT and CDR2 SNEGSKA (reference sequence). CDR3 amino acids: CSASQGAGNEQFF. The CDR3 bases are TGCAGTGCTAGTCAGGGGGCAGGCAATGAGCAGTTCTTC.

This chain uses TRBV3-1 (or the pseudogene TRBV3-2) with TRBJ2-7, with 10 positions matching TRBD1. The J segment lost 7 bases and the V segment lost 6 bases, leaving 9 bases of the junction unmatched. Germline V gives CDR1 LGHDT, CDR2 YNNKEL (reference sequence). The CDR3 covers 14 residues. In DNA, the CDR3 is TGTGCCAGCAGACGACAGGGGGCCCCCTTGGAGCAGTACTTC. It is translated as CASRRQGAPLEQYF.

The chain recombines TRBV5-1 with TRBJ2-5; 8 bases line up with TRBD1. The CDR3 length is 15 residues. Germline V gives CDR1 SGHRS, CDR2 YFSETQ. The V segment lost 4 bases and the J segment 5 bases; nucleotides outside the gene matches: 10. The CDR3 nucleotides read TGCGCCAGCAGCGAAACAGGGGGTCTTCGGGAGACCCAGTACTTC. Residues: CASSETGGLRETQYF.

V gene TRBV18 combines with J gene TRBJ2-2; 7 bases are shared with TRBD1. J was trimmed by 2 bases and V by 4 bases; bases with no gene match: 10. CDR3 length: 17 residues. Germline V lookup: CDR1 KGHSH, CDR2 LQKENI. The CDR3 coding sequence is TGTGCCAGCTCACAGGGGAGACAGGGAAGAAACACCGGGGAGCTGTTTTTT. Translation gives CASSQGRQGRNTGELFF.

CDR3 nucleotide sequence: TGTGCCAGCAGCTTGGGACAGGCCTTCTATGGCTACACCTTC. It translates to CASSLGQAFYGYTF. V and J are TRBV7-9 and TRBJ1-2, with 8 bases lining up with TRBD1. V lost 3 bases, J lost 4 bases, and 4 bases stayed unmatched. CDR1 is SEHNR and CDR2 is FQNEAQ in the germline V gene (reference sequence). The CDR3 has 14 residues.

About this clone itself: Germline and junction disagree at one end, which may indicate a read error. The chain joins TRBV27 to TRBJ2-7; a weak D match, TRBD1 (6 bases). This CDR3 contains 14 residues. CDR1 MNHEY and CDR2 SMNVEV come from the germline V gene (reference sequence). Here the CDR3 reads CASRKPGAGWELYF. The CDR3 DNA reads as TGTGCCAGCAGAAAACCAGGGGCTGGATGGGAGCTGTACTTC.

CDR3 DNA sequence: TGTGCCACCAGTGATGCCACTAGACCCGTCTATGGCTACACCTTC. This codes for CATSDATRPVYGYTF. The V and J genes are TRBV24-1 and TRBJ1-2; no clear D gene. The germline gives CDR1 KGHDR, CDR2 SFDVKD. Trimming stripped 3 bases from V and 4 bases from J, with 14 bases between. The CDR3 sequence is 15 residues long.

The J gene is TRBJ1-4, the V gene TRBV5-8; weak D call: TRBD1 (6 bases). V was clipped by 0 bases and J by 8 bases, with 17 bases between them. CDR3 size: 16 residues. The V gene's germline CDR1 is SGHTS and CDR2 YDEGEE. The CDR3 DNA reads TGTGCCAGCAGCTTGGTCCGTCGGGCAGGGGAAGAAAAACTGTTTTTT. Translation: CASSLVRRAGEEKLFF.

The chain carries TRBV5-1 and TRBJ2-1; TRBD2 agrees at 10 bases. The V and J ends lost 2 bases and 8 bases, in that order; junction bases with no gene match: 4. The V gene's germline CDR1 is SGHRS and CDR2 YFSETQ. The CDR3 runs to 14 residues. Written as DNA, the CDR3 is TGCGCCAGCAGCTTTAGCGGGAGGATTGATGAGCAGTTCTTC. Encoded protein: CASSFSGRIDEQFF.

The chain couples TRBV5-1 to TRBJ2-1; 9 bases match TRBD1. CDR3 length equals 16 residues. Germline V CDR1 and CDR2: SGHRS, YFSETQ. V shed 3 bases and J 9 bases; nucleotides not matched to a gene: 13. The CDR3 is CASSSNPGQGGTEQFF. The CDR3 DNA follows: TGCGCCAGCAGCTCAAATCCGGGACAGGGAGGGACTGAGCAGTTCTTC.

CDR3 protein: CASSLGGGLSYNEQFF. The CDR3 nucleotides read TGTGCCAGCAGCTTGGGAGGAGGTCTATCCTACAATGAGCAGTTCTTC. The chain couples TRBV5-6 to TRBJ2-1, with a possible D match to TRBD2 (5 bases). Germline values: CDR1 SGHDT, CDR2 YYEEEE. Deletions cut 0 bases from V and 1 base from J, with 11 bases between. This CDR3 has 16 residues.

This clone was picked up one time. CDR3 in DNA: TGTGCCAGCAGCTTATACAGGGATAATTCACCCCTCCACTTT. Protein product: CASSLYRDNSPLHF. The chain uses TRBV7-3 and TRBJ1-6; D perhaps matches TRBD1 (6 bases). This CDR3 has 14 residues. The V and J ends lost 2 bases and 5 bases respectively, with 7 bases between them. Germline V gives CDR1 SGHTA, CDR2 FQGTGA.

V gene TRBV10-2 combines with J gene TRBJ1-1, with TRBD1 matching over 9 bases. CDR1 is WSHSY and CDR2 is SAAADI in the germline V gene. The V and J ends lost 2 bases and 7 bases, in that order; junction bases with no gene match: 2. The CDR3 loop spans 13 amino acids. The DNA of the CDR3 is TGCGCCAGCAGTGAGGGGACAGGGTTTGAAGCTTTCTTT. Encoded protein: CASSEGTGFEAFF.

CDR3 DNA: TGTGCCAGCAGCCGGCGTTTAGAGAGGACTGAAGCTTTCTTT. Residues: CASSRRLERTEAFF. V is TRBV5-6 and J is TRBJ1-1; D is undetermined. Trimming cost V 4 bases and J 5 bases, with 15 bases left between them. Germline CDR1 and CDR2: SGHDT and YYEEEE. CDR3 length: 14 amino acids. The entire variable domain, with the rest obtained from reference TRBV5-6 and TRBJ1-1, is as follows: DAGVTQSPTHLIKTRGQQVTLRCSPKSGHDTVSWYQQALGQGPQFIFQYYEEEERQRGNFPDRFSGHQFPNYSSELNVNALLLGDSALYLCASSRRLERTEAFFGQGTRLTVV.